These 27 T cell receptor beta chains were sequenced from one sample in a study of beta chain features in type 1 diabetes. The entirety of the isolated RNA underwent reverse transcription, so expressed TCRB transcripts were sequenced. Sequenced by immunoSEQ multiplex PCR; TCRdb stores in-frame clones only, minus some. The data hold roughly 230,000 clones, with 7.5% to 10% observed a single time. Specimen: naive CD4+ T cells from blood. Every receptor here comes from a woman aged 18-29 years in good health.

This clone has only a few counts. The chain uses TRBV5-1 and TRBJ2-2; perhaps TRBD1 as D (5 bases). The CDR3 extends over 16 amino acids. With 0 bases removed from V and 5 bases from J, the gap between germline ends came to 14 bases. Germline CDR1 is SGHRS and CDR2 is YFSETQ. The CDR3 is CASSLVAGLRTGELFF. Written as DNA, the CDR3 is TGCGCCAGCAGCTTGGTGGCAGGGCTGAGAACCGGGGAGCTGTTTTTT.

The chain carries TRBV5-1 and TRBJ2-1; D ambiguous. The CDR3 extends over 14 amino acids. Trimming stripped 3 bases from V and 6 bases from J, with 13 bases between. In germline, CDR1 is SGHRS, CDR2 YFSETQ. CDR3 coding DNA: TGCGCCAGCAGCTCCCGTCCTAGTACCAATGAGCAGTTCTTC. This encodes CASSSRPSTNEQFF.

This clone was seen a handful of times. The chain joins TRBV4-1 to TRBJ1-1; TRBD1 is a possible D gene (5 bases). Trimming took off 0 bases at V and 3 bases at J, with 17 bases between the two ends. Looked up from germline, CDR1 is MGHRA and CDR2 is YSYEKL. The CDR3 loop spans 17 amino acids. The CDR3 nucleotides read TGCGCCAGCAGCCAAGATACCTCCCGGCGCAGGGACACTGAAGCTTTCTTT. Translated, it gives CASSQDTSRRRDTEAFF.

This sequence joins TRBV4-1 and TRBJ1-5; D unresolved. Between the trimmed V and J ends, which lost 0 bases and 3 bases, there was a span of 12 bases. CDR3 length equals 16 residues. Per the germline V gene, CDR1 is MGHRA and CDR2 is YSYEKL. Written as DNA, the CDR3 is TGCGCCAGCAGCCAAGATATGGCAGTTTACAATCAGCCCCAGCATTTT. Translated, it gives CASSQDMAVYNQPQHF.

The chain combines TRBV30 with TRBJ1-3; tentative D call: TRBD1 (6 bases). Germline lookup yields CDR1 GTSNPN and CDR2 SVGIG (reference sequence). V lost 0 bases, J lost 0 bases, and 9 bases lay in between. CDR3 size: 15 residues. The CDR3 DNA follows: TGTGCCTGGAGTGTACAGGACAGCTCTGGAAACACCATATATTTT. Translation: CAWSVQDSSGNTIYF.

This clone came up many times. The genes are TRBV4-1 and TRBJ2-5; a possible D gene is TRBD2 (5 bases). This CDR3 region has 13 residues. Germline V lookup: CDR1 MGHRA, CDR2 YSYEKL. The ends were cut back, 1 base at V and 5 bases at J, with 8 bases in the middle. CDR3 region: CASSQGRLETQYF. In DNA, the CDR3 is TGCGCCAGCAGCCAAGGGAGGCTGGAGACCCAGTACTTC.

In its sample, this clone was seen a few times. This chain joins TRBV27 and TRBJ2-3, with D hard to call. This CDR3 comprises 15 residues. CDR1 MNHEY and CDR2 SMNVEV come from the germline V gene (reference sequence). The V end was cut by 6 bases, the J end by 2 bases, with 15 bases between. Here the CDR3 reads CASRLARLLTDTQYF. CDR3 bases: TGTGCCAGCAGACTGGCGAGGCTCCTCACAGATACGCAGTATTTT.

This clone was seen a handful of times. CDR3 sequence (DNA): TGTGCCAGCAGCTTAAAGGTCTCCCCAGGAGAGACCCAGTACTTC. It codes for CASSLKVSPGETQYF. This rearrangement joins TRBV7-3 to TRBJ2-5; no clear D. Germline V gene data show CDR1 as SGHTA and CDR2 as FQGTGA. The CDR3 is made up of 15 amino acids. Trimming took 1 base from V and 4 from J, leaving 13 bases between them. Looking up the rest from reference TRBV7-3 and TRBJ2-5 gives the full variable domain: GAGVSQTPSNKVTEKGKYVELRCDPISGHTALYWYRQSLGQGPEFLIYFQGTGAADDSGLPNDRFFAVRPEGSVSTLKIQRTERGDSAVYLCASSLKVSPGETQYFGPGTRLLVL.

The genes are TRBV14 and TRBJ1-1; TRBD1 might be the D (5 bases). This CDR3 is built from 15 residues. V shed 0 bases and J shed 1 base, with 9 bases lying between them. The V gene's germline CDR1 is SGHDN and CDR2 FVKESK. As DNA, the CDR3 is TGTGCCAGCAGCCAAGATTGGAGGGGGAACACTGAAGCTTTCTTT. Translated: CASSQDWRGNTEAFF.

To note about this clone: This same CDR3 is encoded by further DNA sequences in the sample. The chain uses TRBV6-6 and TRBJ2-2; D gene uncertain. This CDR3 is 13 amino acids long. Germline-derived CDR1 and CDR2 are MNHNY and SVGAGI (reference sequence). Trimming took 6 bases from V and 1 from J, leaving 6 bases between them. CDR3: CASSRVNTGELFF. The CDR3 DNA reads TGTGCCAGCAGCCGGGTGAACACCGGGGAGCTGTTTTTT.

The J gene is TRBJ2-1, the V gene TRBV9; D might be TRBD2 (5 bases). V lost 3 bases and J lost 7, with 17 bases in between. CDR1 SGDLS and CDR2 YYNGEE come from the germline V gene. The CDR3 covers 15 residues. CDR3 sequence (DNA): TGTGCCAGCAGCGCCCTAGCCACCCTTGGAAATGAGCAGTTCTTC. Encoded protein: CASSALATLGNEQFF.

This clone was detected a few times. This chain links TRBV5-4 with TRBJ1-2; no definite D call. Germline V lookup: CDR1 SGHNT, CDR2 YYREEE (reference sequence). With 0 bases removed from V and 7 bases from J, the gap between germline ends came to 10 bases. The CDR3 runs 13 residues. CDR3 nucleotide sequence: TGTGCCAGCAGCTTGGGCGGGGAGTCTGGCTACACCTTC. It is translated as CASSLGGESGYTF.

This clone was seen ten or more times. V gene TRBV19 combines with J gene TRBJ2-5, with no clear D. Trimming left V 3 bases short and J 2 bases short, with 10 bases between. The CDR3 covers 14 residues. CDR1 and CDR2 (germline): LNHDA, SQIVND (reference sequence). CDR3 DNA sequence: TGTGCCAGTAGTATCCGTGGGCCACAAGAGACCCAGTACTTC. The encoded protein is CASSIRGPQETQYF. The variable domain in full, with the rest retrieved from reference TRBV19 and TRBJ2-5, is DGGITQSPKYLFRKEGQNVTLSCEQNLNHDAMYWYRQDPGQGLRLIYYSQIVNDFQKGDIAEGYSVSREKKESFPLTVTSAQKNPTAFYLCASSIRGPQETQYFGPGTRLLVL.

In its sample, this clone was seen a few times. This chain links TRBV6-1 with TRBJ1-5; no clear D gene. The germline V gene encodes CDR1 MNHNS and CDR2 SASEGT. The germline V and J ends were trimmed by 2 bases and 5 bases, with 19 bases remaining between them. The CDR3 totals 17 residues. CDR3 bases: TGTGCCAGCAGTGAACTGGGTCCAACGAGGGCAGATCAGCCCCAGCATTTT. It yields the protein CASSELGPTRADQPQHF.

The chain carries TRBV5-1 and TRBJ2-5; 12 bases agree with TRBD2. The V gene's germline CDR1 is SGHRS and CDR2 YFSETQ. There are 16 residues in the CDR3. J was trimmed by 2 bases and V by 2 bases; bases with no gene match: 4. CDR3 in amino acids: CASSFSTSGGQETQYF. For the CDR3, the DNA is TGCGCCAGCAGCTTTTCGACTAGCGGGGGACAAGAGACCCAGTACTTC.

The chain joins TRBV10-1 to TRBJ2-1; weak D call: TRBD2 (6 bases). Trimming pared 0 bases from V and 10 bases from J, leaving 13 bases between. The CDR3 has 14 amino acids. CDR1 is WNHNN and CDR2 is SYGVQD in the germline V gene (reference sequence). CDR3 protein: CASSESAGRNEQFF. As DNA, the CDR3 is TGCGCCAGCAGTGAGTCGGCAGGGAGGAACGAGCAGTTCTTC.

The chain recombines TRBV6-1 with TRBJ1-5; D is perhaps TRBD1 (6 bases). The CDR3 loop spans 13 amino acids. V lost 4 bases, J lost 6 bases, and 10 bases lay in between. Germline V CDR1 and CDR2: MNHNS, SASEGT. The CDR3 sequence: CASSVLGGQPQHF. The CDR3 region has the DNA TGTGCCAGCAGTGTGCTAGGGGGTCAGCCCCAGCATTTT.

This chain uses TRBV5-5 with TRBJ1-2, with D uncertain. This CDR3 is built from 14 residues. V gave up 6 bases and J gave up 4 bases, with 16 bases separating them. Germline lookup yields CDR1 SGHKS and CDR2 YYEKEE (reference sequence). The CDR3 sequence: CASNPSGRFYGYTF. The CDR3 DNA reads as TGTGCCAGCAATCCATCGGGGAGATTCTATGGCTACACCTTC.

There are a few counts of this clone. The identical CDR3 is also encoded by other nucleotide sequences in the sample. This chain joins TRBV4-1 and TRBJ1-1, with a possible D match to TRBD1 (5 bases). The length of the CDR3 is 14 residues. Germline CDR1 and CDR2: MGHRA and YSYEKL. V lost 2 bases, J lost 1 base, and 8 bases lay in between. The CDR3 region has the DNA TGCGCCAGCAGCCAACTAACAGGGAACACTGAAGCTTTCTTT. Translation: CASSQLTGNTEAFF.

This clone was found a few times. The chain joins TRBV15 to TRBJ2-7; D unresolved. The CDR3 has 16 amino acids. CDR1 LNHNV and CDR2 YYDKDF come from the germline V gene (reference sequence). The V gene lost 1 base and the J gene lost 0 bases, with 13 bases spanning the gap. DNA for the CDR3: TGTGCCACCAGCAGAGTCGTGGGCAGTAGCTCCTACGAGCAGTACTTC. This encodes CATSRVVGSSSYEQYF.

This clone was detected a few times. This CDR3 is CAISESSGRTAGELFF. DNA for the CDR3: TGTGCCATCAGTGAGTCCAGCGGGAGGACGGCCGGGGAGCTGTTTTTT. V usage is TRBV10-3 and J usage is TRBJ2-2; 9 nucleotides line up with TRBD2. Trimming removed 0 bases from V and 6 bases from J; junction bases left unmatched: 5. Germline loops: CDR1 ENHRY, CDR2 SYGVKD. The CDR3 contains 16 residues.

The rearrangement uses TRBV18 and TRBJ1-6, with TRBD1 as a possible D gene (6 bases). CDR1 and CDR2 from the germline V gene are KGHSH and LQKENI. This CDR3 has 14 amino acids. Trimming cost V 2 bases and J 8 bases, with 10 bases left between them. CDR3 sequence: CASSPNRVDSPLHF. Written as DNA, the CDR3 is TGTGCCAGCTCACCAAACAGGGTGGATTCACCCCTCCACTTT.

The chain couples TRBV11-1 to TRBJ2-7; 12 bases agree with TRBD1. The CDR3 is 15 residues long. Germline V gene sequence: CDR1 SGHAT, CDR2 FQDESV (reference sequence). Trimming took 4 bases from V and 5 from J; bases not matched to a gene: 6. CDR3 DNA: TGTGCCAGCAGCTCGGGACAGGGGGCGTTACACGAGCAGTACTTC. Translated: CASSSGQGALHEQYF.

The CDR3 coding sequence is TGTGCCAGCAGCGTCGACTACCGGACCCAGTACTTC. Translation: CASSVDYRTQYF. The J gene is TRBJ2-5, the V gene TRBV7-2, with D tentatively TRBD2 (5 bases). With 5 bases removed from V and 7 bases from J, the gap between germline ends came to 11 bases. CDR3 size: 12 residues. The germline gives CDR1 SGHTA, CDR2 FQGNSA.

J is TRBJ2-3 and V is TRBV18; 11 bases are a match to TRBD2. The CDR3 extends over 16 amino acids. From germline, CDR1 is KGHSH and CDR2 LQKENI. V shed 4 bases and J 3 bases; nucleotides not matched to a gene: 6. The CDR3 here is CASSQLAGVGTDTQYF. The CDR3 DNA reads as TGTGCCAGCTCACAACTAGCGGGAGTAGGTACAGATACGCAGTATTTT.

This chain joins TRBV5-1 and TRBJ1-1; D gene unclear. Between the trimmed V and J ends, which lost 4 bases and 0 bases, there was a span of 16 bases. The CDR3 covers 16 residues. Per germline, CDR1 SGHRS and CDR2 YFSETQ. The CDR3 reads CASSAPSGPMNTEAFF. CDR3 DNA: TGCGCCAGCAGCGCGCCCAGTGGGCCTATGAACACTGAAGCTTTCTTT.

The chain is built from TRBV7-6 and TRBJ2-5, with 7 bases identical to TRBD2. The germline gives CDR1 SGHVS, CDR2 FNYEAQ. The CDR3 consists of 15 residues. J lost 3 bases, V lost 3 bases, and 7 bases had no gene match. Written as DNA, the CDR3 is TGTGCCAGCAGCTTGAACGGGAGGTGGGAAGAGACCCAGTACTTC. Protein product: CASSLNGRWEETQYF.